This entry describes one T cell receptor (beta chain). Its cognate antigen has yet to be identified. It has no much larger one-base neighbor in the sample; base qualities were not kept. These data originate in a study of T cells in Graves' hyperthyroidism and ophthalmopathy (dated by TCRdb to between 2018 and 2020). At the level of the whole study: Peripheral blood was collected at initial diagnosis, before any treatment. A discovery cohort of about 100 patients, about 40 with Graves' ophthalmopathy and fewer than 65 with stable Graves' hyperthyroidism, was used to find distinguishing TCR V-J signatures. Prospective prediction of ophthalmopathy was tested in an independent validation cohort consisting of roughly 19 hyperthyroidism patients and about 17 patients who later progressed to ophthalmopathy. The approximately 100 discovery patients were randomly divided into training and test sets at a 7:3 ratio. In about six Graves' hyperthyroidism patients, the study also compared T-cell repertoires from thyroid tissue with T-cell repertoires from blood. Following sampling, methimazole starting at 30 mg daily was given to hyperthyroidism patients, and high-dose intravenous methylprednisolone was given to ophthalmopathy patients. The paper describes TCR Vbeta CDR3 sequencing of fewer than 150 peripheral blood samples, made up of fewer than 50 ophthalmopathy patients, roughly 75 hyperthyroidism patients and about 17 progressor patients. Study-wide findings and limitations: No statistical method was used to set the sample size in advance, and investigators knew the group allocation. In cross-validation, a model built on a 13 V-J signature told ophthalmopathy apart from stable hyperthyroidism with 87.88% sensitivity and roughly 83% specificity, and in testing the same model reached 80%/75%. Most expanded thyroid clonotypes (frequency above 0.001) were also detected in blood, a finding suggesting that blood repertoires may reflect thyroid immune responses. In validation, the model predicted progression to ophthalmopathy with about 71% sensitivity and approximately 74% specificity, a median of 6.5 months before onset.

Moderately to severely active disease, a Clinical Activity Score of at least 3, a NOSPECS grade of at least 4, and a duration under 3 months were present in ophthalmopathy patients. Any patient with an uncontrolled infection, another autoimmune disease, pregnancy or lactation was excluded. Diagnoses were established on the basis of clinical symptoms, serum thyroxine and TRAb, thyroid ultrasound, and orbital computed tomography. PBMCs were separated from under 12 ml of fresh peripheral blood using Ficoll-Paque density gradient centrifugation. Total RNA was extracted using Trizol reagent, and RNA quality was assessed on an Agilent 2100 Bioanalyzer. From the germline V gene, CDR1 is MDHEN and CDR2 is SYDVKM. Inclusive of the bounding cysteine and phenylalanine, the CDR3 is 14 residues long. Only the CDR3 DNA stays, 42 bases, in frame from base 1. V sheds 1 base and J sheds 1 base, leaving 8 bases between their ends.

The TCR beta CDR3 regions were amplified from the RNA transcripts. For the first round of RT-PCR on the TCR CDR3, the HTBI primer set was used together with the Qiagen OneStep RT-PCR kit. Libraries were constructed in a second round of multiplex PCR, after which size selection and purification were performed. Libraries were sequenced paired-end with 100 bp reads on an Illumina HiSeq2000. As for how the authors treated the data: Raw data were processed with SOAPnuke, discarding reads with adapters, uncalled bases, mean Phred below 15, or no exact constant-primer or identifier match. High-quality paired reads were merged using COPE v1.2.5, and each unique nucleotide sequence was defined as a clonotype. MiTCR v1.1 was used to align the clonotypes against IMGT TRBV, TRBD and TRBJ reference segments. Only V-J combinations with frequency above 0.0001, covering about 99% of repertoires, were analysed. The TCS score was defined as the ratio of F50 (clonal expansion) to E x V (chaos), calculated using BLOSUM62-based TCRdist between CDR3 peptides within each V-J. Welch's t-statistics and random forest reduced fewer than 550 V-J features to 13, which were used in a naive Bayes classifier (R e1071). TCRdb reanalyzed the raw reads on its own, using fastp at Q25 for trimming and MiXCR for clone calling, and kept in-frame beta chains. Rows are unified per CDR3 protein, each entry keeping the most common DNA and genes. The V and J calls and clone size come from TCRdb's table, not from the authors' own analysis. The sample contains almost 500,000 distinct CDR3 sequences, roughly 23% of them found a single time. 45% to 55% of the sample lies in the top ten.

This TCR derives from a woman between 65 and 79 years old with Graves' ophthalmopathy. The sample consisted of blood. The chain is made from TRBV28 and TRBJ2-7; too little of a D gene remains to name it. The bases read TGTGCCAGCAGTTTATTTTATCGTTCCTACGAGCAGTACTTC. This codes for CASSLFYRSYEQYF.